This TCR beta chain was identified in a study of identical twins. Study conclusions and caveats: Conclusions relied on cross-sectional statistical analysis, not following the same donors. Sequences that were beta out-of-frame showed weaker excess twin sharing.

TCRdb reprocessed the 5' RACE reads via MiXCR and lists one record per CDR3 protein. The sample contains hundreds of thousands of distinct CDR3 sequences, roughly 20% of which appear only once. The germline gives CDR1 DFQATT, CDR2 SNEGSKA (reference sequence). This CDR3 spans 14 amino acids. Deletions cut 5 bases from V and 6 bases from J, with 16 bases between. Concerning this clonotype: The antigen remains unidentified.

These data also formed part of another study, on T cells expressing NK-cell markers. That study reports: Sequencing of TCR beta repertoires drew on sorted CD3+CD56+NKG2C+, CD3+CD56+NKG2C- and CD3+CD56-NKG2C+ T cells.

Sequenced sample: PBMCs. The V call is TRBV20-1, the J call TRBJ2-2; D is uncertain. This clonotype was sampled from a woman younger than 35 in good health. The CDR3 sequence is CSASDPAVAGELFF. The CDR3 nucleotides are TGCAGTGCTTCGGACCCCGCGGTGGCCGGGGAGCTGTTTTTT.